Sequencing of this T cell receptor (beta chain) was carried out in a study of cytomegalovirus exposure and HLA in healthy donors. Whole-study context: Prior work identified about 120 million unique TCR beta sequences in approximately 200 million T cells.

Germline V CDR1 and CDR2: LNHDA, SQIVND (reference sequence). The CDR3 is 16 amino acids. V gave up 10 bases and J gave up 2 bases, with 23 bases separating them. This clone is a singleton in its sample. Its antigen is undetermined. Study-wide results and caveats: Most observed TCR sequences were rare, whereas some public TCRs were detected in many donors. In a later analysis, TCR beta V- and J-gene trimming showed a link to a missense DCLRE1C variant. HLA alleles showed associations with 16,951 TCR beta sequences in a later analysis, at a 0.05 false discovery rate.

Amplification used 60 Vbeta primers and 13 Jbeta primers. The repertoire was sequenced with immunoSEQ multiplex PCR; TCRdb's copy has only in-frame clones and lacks some. The sample has 55,000 to 70,000 clones, around 68% seen once. The specimen sequenced was PBMCs. V and J are TRBV19 and TRBJ1-2, with D possibly being TRBD1 (6 bases). The sequence was collected from a man in his forties in good health and CMV-seropositive. The CDR3 region is CATRGQRQGVNYGYTF. In nucleotides, the CDR3 is TGTGCCACTAGAGGACAGAGACAAGGCGTGAACTATGGCTACACCTTC.